A selection of T cell receptor beta chains follows, all from one sample in a study of T cell responses to AZD1222 COVID-19 vaccine. The assay was immunoSEQ multiplex PCR, and TCRdb's table has in-frame clones only and misses some. Altogether 100,000 to 140,000 clones are present, 75% to 95% being singletons, with the ten largest covering roughly 6.2%. The material was peripheral blood, obtained 28 days after the second AZD1222 dose. The receptors were sampled from an adult who received the AZD1222 COVID-19 vaccine. Each CDR3 is given without its conserved first and last residue.

v_call: TRBV24-1
cdr3_aa: ATSDAQGADTQY

v_call: TRBV7-2
cdr3_aa: ASSLVGTGKSNQPQH

v_call: TRBV28
cdr3_aa: ASGGTKFSGANVLT

v_call: TRBV5-1
cdr3_aa: ASDQTGQKNNEQF

v_call: TRBV5-6
cdr3_aa: ASSLVSGQGSEAF

v_call: TRBV6-4
cdr3_aa: ASSDSVDSGELF

v_call: TRBV6-5
cdr3_aa: ASSYSGLAGGNEQF

v_call: TRBV5-1
cdr3_aa: ASSQGGSYEQY

v_call: TRBV28
cdr3_aa: ASRRSGAYGYT

v_call: TRBV27
cdr3_aa: ASSPPAGGYGYT

v_call: TRBV12-3/TRBV12-4
cdr3_aa: ASSFRSNQPQH

v_call: TRBV2
cdr3_aa: ASRMTGSSLTGNTIY

v_call: TRBV24-1
cdr3_aa: ATIGSVRTVQAKNIQY

v_call: TRBV27
cdr3_aa: ASSFGRNQPQH

v_call: TRBV4-3
cdr3_aa: ASSIQGSHTEAF

v_call: TRBV3-1/TRBV3-2
cdr3_aa: ASSQGGLAGTDTQY

v_call: TRBV10-3
cdr3_aa: AISGYGGDRVTTNYGYT

v_call: TRBV7-2
cdr3_aa: ASSSDVLGDTQY

v_call: TRBV30
cdr3_aa: AWDHDRSSYEQY

v_call: TRBV2
cdr3_aa: ASSELGYGDYGYT

v_call: TRBV18
cdr3_aa: ASSPTSGGADTQY

v_call: TRBV5-1
cdr3_aa: ASSLAEDQPQH

v_call: TRBV11-2
cdr3_aa: ASSLESGGPYEQY

v_call: TRBV30
cdr3_aa: AWTNADRGSEAF

v_call: TRBV5-6
cdr3_aa: ASSLTTHSYEQY

v_call: TRBV28
cdr3_aa: ASREGYRYQPQH

v_call: TRBV7-6
cdr3_aa: ASSLLDGY

v_call: TRBV4-1
cdr3_aa: ASSPSTGQDRYGYT

v_call: TRBV19
cdr3_aa: ASSIGHGLGYT

v_call: TRBV7-9
cdr3_aa: ASSPWDSSYEQY

v_call: TRBV28
cdr3_aa: ASSFRDRANTEAF

v_call: TRBV15
cdr3_aa: ATSMTDSNQPQH

v_call: TRBV29-1
cdr3_aa: SVDPGGGYGYT

v_call: TRBV10-3
cdr3_aa: AISFGQSGANVLT

v_call: TRBV12-3/TRBV12-4
cdr3_aa: ASSRLRVDTQY